These 10 T cell receptor beta chains were all obtained from the same sample, sequenced in a study of T cell repertoires in cytomegalovirus infection. TCRdb passed the reads through MiXCR, listing each CDR3 protein once. The table shows a few hundred thousand distinct CDR3 sequences, with roughly a fifth occurring only once. These receptors' targets are unknown. The starting material was cultured PBMCs, obtained from culture after CMV antigen stimulation. These receptor sequences come from a human donor in good health (CMV status not recorded). Some clones in this sample may be carry-over from other donors' samples.

This clonotype was observed at least ten times. The genes are TRBV7-2 and TRBJ2-1, with TRBD2 matching over 14 bases. The germline V gene has CDR1 SGHTA and CDR2 FQGNSA. The CDR3 spans 15 residues. J was trimmed by 8 bases and V by 4 bases; bases with no gene match: 4. DNA for the CDR3: TGTGCCAGCAGCTCGGGACTAGCGGGAGTATATGAGCAGTTCTTC. The encoded protein is CASSSGLAGVYEQFF.

This clonotype was counted at least ten times. V gene TRBV18 combines with J gene TRBJ2-5, with 8 bases that match TRBD2. This CDR3 is built from 16 residues. CDR1 is KGHSH, CDR2 LQKENI, per germline. Losses at the gene ends were 0 bases for V and 5 bases for J; bases not matched to a gene: 8. Here the CDR3 DNA reads TGTGCCAGCTCACCACCGTCTGCGGGGGGCGACGAGACCCAGTACTTC. Amino acids: CASSPPSAGGDETQYF. The variable domain in full, with the rest retrieved from reference TRBV18 and TRBJ2-5, is NAGVMQNPRHLVRRRGQEARLRCSPMKGHSHVYWYRQLPEEGLKFMVYLQKENIIDESGMPKERFSAEFPKEGPSILRIQQVVRGDSAAYFCASSPPSAGGDETQYFGPGTRLLVL.

V and J are TRBV12-3 or TRBV12-4 and TRBJ2-1; D is undetermined. There are 12 residues in the CDR3. Trimming cost V 6 bases and J 3 bases, with 6 bases left between them. DNA of the CDR3: TGTGCCAGCAGCTCCTACTACAATGAGCAGTTCTTC. Translation gives CASSSYYNEQFF.

V usage is TRBV27 and J usage is TRBJ2-3, with D perhaps given as TRBD1 or TRBD2 (5 bases each). The V gene lost 5 bases and the J gene lost 7 bases, with 16 bases spanning the gap. Germline V gene sequence: CDR1 MNHEY, CDR2 SMNVEV (reference sequence). The CDR3 spans 14 residues. The CDR3 DNA follows: TGTGCCAGCAGTCCGGGACCGGGGTGGAATACGCAGTATTTT. It encodes CASSPGPGWNTQYF.

In its sample, this clonotype was seen a few times. The chain is built from TRBV20-1 and TRBJ2-1; possibly TRBD2 for D (5 bases). The ends were cut back, 6 bases at V and 5 bases at J, with 14 bases in the middle. The CDR3 runs 13 residues. The V gene's germline CDR1 is DFQATT and CDR2 SNEGSKA (reference sequence). The CDR3 loop reads CSAPRVGNNEQFF. The DNA of the CDR3 is TGCAGTGCCCCGAGGGTCGGGAACAATGAGCAGTTCTTC.

This clonotype was picked up a small number of times. The rearrangement uses TRBV12-3 or TRBV12-4 and TRBJ1-1, with D hard to call. The V end lost 6 bases, the J end lost 3 bases, and 8 bases lay between the germline ends. The CDR3 length is 12 residues. CDR3 coding DNA: TGTGCCAGCAGCCGACGGTACACTGAAGCTTTCTTT. Protein sequence: CASSRRYTEAFF.

The chain uses TRBV29-1 and TRBJ2-2; 10 positions match TRBD1. The germline gives CDR1 SQVTM, CDR2 ANQGSEA. Trimming cost V 7 bases and J 6 bases; bases outside gene matches: 2. The CDR3 loop spans 12 amino acids. The CDR3 sequence: CSAGQGAGELFF. For the CDR3, the DNA is TGCAGCGCCGGACAGGGGGCCGGGGAGCTGTTTTTT.

This clonotype appeared a few times. The rearrangement links TRBV10-3 to TRBJ2-3; no reliable D call. CDR1 and CDR2 (germline): ENHRY, SYGVKD. V was pared by 4 bases and J by 8 bases, with 10 bases between. The CDR3 is made up of 12 amino acids. DNA of the CDR3: TGTGCCATCAGTGCCCTGCAAGGTACGCAGTATTTT. It specifies CAISALQGTQYF.

The chain uses TRBV7-9 and TRBJ2-7; a possible D gene is TRBD1 (5 bases). In germline, CDR1 is SEHNR, CDR2 FQNEAQ (reference sequence). This CDR3 has 12 amino acids. The V gene lost 3 bases and the J gene lost 4 bases, with 7 bases spanning the gap. This chain's CDR3 is CASSFDRYEQYV. As DNA, the CDR3 is TGTGCCAGCAGCTTCGACAGATACGAGCAGTACGTC.

The gene calls are TRBV12-3 or TRBV12-4 and TRBJ2-7, with 12 bases matching TRBD1. The CDR3 runs to 15 residues. J lost 7 bases, V lost 3 bases, and 7 bases had no gene match. The CDR3 nucleotides read TGTGCCAGCAGTTTTCCGGGACAGGGGGCGGTAGAGCAGTACTTC. Its protein product is CASSFPGQGAVEQYF.